Following are 13 T cell receptor beta chains from one sample sequenced in a study of neurological immune-mediated disorders. MiXCR was run by TCRdb on the 5' RACE reads, yielding one entry per CDR3 protein. The sample contains 65,000 to 90,000 distinct CDR3 sequences, around a tenth of which appear only once. Sequenced: PBMCs. These receptors came from a man aged 35 to 55 in good health.

This clonotype was counted many times. The chain links TRBV7-2 to TRBJ1-1; a weak D match, TRBD1 (5 bases). This CDR3 contains 15 residues. From germline, CDR1 is SGHTA and CDR2 FQGNSA. Trimming shortened V by 1 base and J by 2 bases, and 11 bases separated the two germline ends. This CDR3 reads CASSLVPGLNTEAFF. Written as DNA, the CDR3 is TGTGCCAGCAGCTTAGTTCCAGGGCTAAACACTGAAGCTTTCTTT.

This rearrangement joins TRBV12-2 to TRBJ2-7; TRBD2 reflects the table's D call only, with no check against the DNA. TRBV12-2 is flagged as a pseudogene. The CDR3 consists of 19 residues. CDR3 bases: TGTGCAAGTCCCAAAAAACCTCTAGCGGGAGTGAGGGGTACCTACGAGCAGTACTTC. Translating it yields CASPKKPLAGVRGTYEQYF.

Ten or more counts support this clonotype. The chain links TRBV6-5 to TRBJ1-2; D is unresolved. The V gene's germline CDR1 is MNHEY and CDR2 SVGAGI. V lost 0 bases, J lost 8 bases, and 10 bases lay in between. The CDR3 has 13 residues. DNA for the CDR3: TGTGCCAGCAGTTACTCTACAGAATTAGGCTACACCTTC. Its protein is CASSYSTELGYTF.

In this sample, this clonotype turned up many times. The chain combines TRBV3-1 with TRBJ2-1, with 7 bases fitting TRBD2. CDR3 size: 16 residues. V trimming: 4 bases; J trimming: 3 bases; junction bases outside the gene matches: 9. CDR1 LGHDT and CDR2 YNNKEL come from the germline V gene (reference sequence). The chain's CDR3 is CASSRERDPRYNEQFF. The CDR3 DNA reads as TGTGCCAGCAGCCGAGAGCGGGACCCCCGCTACAATGAGCAGTTCTTC.

Ten or more counts support this clonotype. This chain links TRBV6-2 or TRBV6-3 with TRBJ1-5, with 7 bases lining up with TRBD1. Germline loops: CDR1 MNHEY, CDR2 SVGEGT. The V segment lost 6 bases and the J segment 7 bases; nucleotides outside the gene matches: 9. The CDR3 runs to 14 residues. CDR3 loop: CASRQTGVGQPQHF. The CDR3 bases are TGTGCCAGCAGACAAACAGGGGTGGGCCAGCCCCAGCATTTT.

This clonotype occurred many times. This rearrangement joins TRBV9 to TRBJ2-2; D is ambiguous. The CDR3 has 15 amino acids. Trimming shortened V by 2 bases and J by 2 bases, and 10 bases separated the two germline ends. CDR1 and CDR2 from the germline V gene are SGDLS and YYNGEE. CDR3 nucleotide sequence: TGTGCCAGCAGCGTCAGAGATCCTAACACCGGGGAGCTGTTTTTT. This sequence encodes CASSVRDPNTGELFF.

This clonotype was seen many times. The chain combines TRBV15 with TRBJ2-3; D gene unclear. Germline V CDR1 and CDR2: LNHNV, YYDKDF (reference sequence). The CDR3 covers 12 residues. The CDR3 loop is CRVHCITDTQYF. For the CDR3, the DNA is TGTCGGGTACATTGTATCACAGATACGCAGTATTTT.

This clonotype was seen repeatedly, ten times or more. This rearrangement joins TRBV5-1 to TRBJ2-7; D could derive from TRBD1 or TRBD2 (6 bases each). V was shortened by 6 bases and J by 2 bases, with 18 bases between the two germline ends. CDR1 and CDR2 from the germline V gene are SGHRS and YFSETQ. This CDR3 contains 15 residues. CDR3 in amino acids: CASTTSPGAAYEQYF. In DNA, the CDR3 is TGCGCCAGCACGACCTCTCCGGGGGCCGCCTACGAGCAGTACTTC.

This clonotype was counted at least ten times. The chain joins TRBV24-1 to TRBJ1-2; TRBD1 matches at 10 bases. CDR1 and CDR2 (germline): KGHDR, SFDVKD. The CDR3 has 16 amino acids. V shed 2 bases and J 4 bases; nucleotides not matched to a gene: 6. The chain's CDR3 is CATSDSPGQGTYGYTF. The CDR3 DNA sequence: TGTGCCACCAGTGATTCCCCGGGACAGGGGACCTATGGCTACACCTTC.

There are many counts of this clonotype. The gene calls are TRBV5-5 and TRBJ2-3, with D tentatively TRBD2 (5 bases). Germline V gene data show CDR1 as SGHKS and CDR2 as YYEKEE (reference sequence). V lost 0 bases to trimming and J lost 2 bases, with 7 bases between them. The CDR3 sequence is 14 residues long. This chain's CDR3 is CASSLDGNTDTQYF. The CDR3 bases are TGTGCCAGCAGCTTGGACGGGAACACAGATACGCAGTATTTT.

This clonotype was recorded many times. J is TRBJ1-4 and V is TRBV7-9, with no clear D. The CDR3 is 14 amino acids. Germline CDR1 reads SEHNR; CDR2 reads FQNEAQ (reference sequence). The ends were cut back, 7 bases at V and 7 bases at J, with 16 bases in the middle. The CDR3 reads CASTNPWLGEKLFF. For the CDR3, the DNA is TGTGCCAGCACCAACCCCTGGTTGGGTGAAAAACTGTTTTTT.

Ten or more counts support this clonotype. The chain uses TRBV20-1 and TRBJ2-3; D is undetermined. Between the trimmed V and J ends, which lost 6 bases and 0 bases, there was a span of 13 bases. This CDR3 spans 14 amino acids. The germline V gene encodes CDR1 DFQATT and CDR2 SNEGSKA (reference sequence). Here the CDR3 reads CSALVNPSTDTQYF. The CDR3 DNA is TGCAGTGCCCTCGTGAACCCTAGCACAGATACGCAGTATTTT.

This clonotype was recorded at least ten times. The genes are TRBV20-1 and TRBJ1-5; tentatively, D is TRBD1 (5 bases). The CDR3 is 13 amino acids. V lost 5 bases and J 5 bases, leaving 13 bases between the germline ends. CDR1 and CDR2 from the germline V gene are DFQATT and SNEGSKA (reference sequence). CDR3 in amino acids: CSAPGGTHQPQHF. Here the CDR3 DNA reads TGCAGTGCTCCCGGGGGGACCCATCAGCCCCAGCATTTT.